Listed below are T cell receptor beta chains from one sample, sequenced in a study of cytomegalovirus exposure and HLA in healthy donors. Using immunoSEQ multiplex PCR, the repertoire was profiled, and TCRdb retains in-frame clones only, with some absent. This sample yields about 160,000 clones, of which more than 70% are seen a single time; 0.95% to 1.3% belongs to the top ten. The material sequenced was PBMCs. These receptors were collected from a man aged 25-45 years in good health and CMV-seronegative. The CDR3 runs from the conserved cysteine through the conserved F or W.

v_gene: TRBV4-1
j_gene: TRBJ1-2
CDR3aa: CASSQVPGQAYGYTF

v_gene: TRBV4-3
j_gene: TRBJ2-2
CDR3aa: CASSQQWEIGELFF

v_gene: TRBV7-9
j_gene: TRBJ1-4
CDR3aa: CSSSLAPGQGLREKLFF

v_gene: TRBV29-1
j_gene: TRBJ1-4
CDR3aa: CSVEEVGQGANEKLFF

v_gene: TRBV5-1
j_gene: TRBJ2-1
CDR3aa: CASSSDSSSYNEQFF

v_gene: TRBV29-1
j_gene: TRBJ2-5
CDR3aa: CSVNRAQETQYF

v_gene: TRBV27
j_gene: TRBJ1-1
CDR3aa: CASSLYKNTEAFF

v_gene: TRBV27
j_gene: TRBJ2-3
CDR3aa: CASSWQGVITDTQYF

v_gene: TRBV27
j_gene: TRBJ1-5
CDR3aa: CASSLRDNNQPQHF

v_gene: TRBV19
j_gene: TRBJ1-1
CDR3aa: CASSIQGWTEAFF

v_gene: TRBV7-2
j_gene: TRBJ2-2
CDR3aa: CASSFLLAGRGTGELFF

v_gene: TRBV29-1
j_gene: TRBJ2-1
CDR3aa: CSGAGGSYNEQFF

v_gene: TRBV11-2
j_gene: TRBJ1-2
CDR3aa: CASSTGAGYGYTF

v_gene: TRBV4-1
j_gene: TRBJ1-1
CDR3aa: CASSQEQVGTEAFF

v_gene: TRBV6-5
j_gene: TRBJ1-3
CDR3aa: CASTDTSGGNTIYF

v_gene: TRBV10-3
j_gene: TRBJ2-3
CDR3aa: CAISAASGASTDTQYF

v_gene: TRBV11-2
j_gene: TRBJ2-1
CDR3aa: CASSLGGTNNEQFF

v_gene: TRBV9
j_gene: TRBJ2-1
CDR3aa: CASSLLASNEQFF

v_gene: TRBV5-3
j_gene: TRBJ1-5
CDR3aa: CARSSTLTGDQPQHF

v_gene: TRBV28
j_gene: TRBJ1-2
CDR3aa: CASSLADKPYGYTF

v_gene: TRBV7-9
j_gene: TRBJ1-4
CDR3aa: CASSESRDREKLFF

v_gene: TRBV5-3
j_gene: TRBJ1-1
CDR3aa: CARSRDRGRPGNTEAFF

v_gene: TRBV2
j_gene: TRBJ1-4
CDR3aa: CASIGGGTNEKLFF

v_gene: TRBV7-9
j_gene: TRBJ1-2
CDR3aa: CSSSDQRTGGYGYTF

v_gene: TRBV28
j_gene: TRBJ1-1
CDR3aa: CASSSRTGALNTEAFF

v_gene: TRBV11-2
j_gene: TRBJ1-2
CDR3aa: CASSLGQAYGYTF

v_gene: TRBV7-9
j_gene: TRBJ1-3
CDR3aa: CASSPPDRVGNTIYF

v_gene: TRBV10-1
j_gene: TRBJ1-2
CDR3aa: CASSGTENYGYTF

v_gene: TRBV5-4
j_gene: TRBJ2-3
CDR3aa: CASSFKRDGADTQYF

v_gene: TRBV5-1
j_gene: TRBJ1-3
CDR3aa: CASSQATGAGNTIYF

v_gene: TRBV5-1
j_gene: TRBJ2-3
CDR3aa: CASSRAGSTDTQYF

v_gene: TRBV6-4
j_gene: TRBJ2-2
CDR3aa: CASSDSGGPGELFF

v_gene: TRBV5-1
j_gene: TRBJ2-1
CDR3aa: CASTNPTSSYNEQFF

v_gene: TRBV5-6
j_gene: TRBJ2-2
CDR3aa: CASSFRQGFTGELFF

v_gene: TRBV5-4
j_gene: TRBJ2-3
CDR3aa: CASSPSGGYADTQYF

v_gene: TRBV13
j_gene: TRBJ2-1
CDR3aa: CASSSLGFSSYNEQFF

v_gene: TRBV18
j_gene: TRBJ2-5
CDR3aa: CASSPQTGQVNQETQYF

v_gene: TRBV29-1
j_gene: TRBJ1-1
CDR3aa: CSALTGVNTEAFF

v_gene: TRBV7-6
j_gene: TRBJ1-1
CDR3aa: CASSLGQGVNTEAFF

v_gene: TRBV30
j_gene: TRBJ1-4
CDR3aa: CAWSSQAGNEKLFF

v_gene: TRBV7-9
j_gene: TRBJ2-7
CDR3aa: CASSPLQGKGYF

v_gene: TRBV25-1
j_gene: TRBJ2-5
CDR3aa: CASSTWDRQETQYF

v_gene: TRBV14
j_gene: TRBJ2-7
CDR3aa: CASSHSGQGIYEQYF

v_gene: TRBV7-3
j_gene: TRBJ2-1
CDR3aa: CASSLRALAGGWNEQFF

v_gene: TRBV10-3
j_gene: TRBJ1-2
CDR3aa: CAISDGGNYGYTF

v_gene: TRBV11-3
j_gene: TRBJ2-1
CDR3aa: CASSLDPPGEQFF

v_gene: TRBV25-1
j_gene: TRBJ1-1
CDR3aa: CASSEGGLGNTEAFF

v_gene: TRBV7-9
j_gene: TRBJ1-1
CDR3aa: CASSPQTGATEAFF

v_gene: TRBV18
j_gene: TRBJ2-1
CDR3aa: CASSNRVGTYNEQFF